The sequence of this T cell receptor (beta chain) was determined in a study of PD-1 blockade in classical Hodgkin lymphoma. The method was immunoSEQ multiplex PCR; TCRdb's version includes in-frame clones alone and lacks a portion of them. The data contain 30,000 to 35,000 clones, approximately 92% of them seen just once; the ten biggest clones take up 0.2% to 0.3%. Each patient relapsed following autologous stem cell transplantation, and prior brentuximab vedotin exposure differed. Magnetic depletion of unwanted cells isolated CD4+ T cells from thawed PBMCs. The CDR3 is 12 amino acids. Trimming cost V 5 bases and J 7 bases; bases outside gene matches: 4. Germline assignment: CDR1 MNHEY and CDR2 SVGAGI.

This sequence was found in a human donor with classical Hodgkin lymphoma. Sample: CD4+ T cells from blood, taken at baseline. The V gene is TRBV6-5, the J gene TRBJ2-7, with 8 nucleotides matching TRBD1. CDR3 sequence: CASSQGAWEQYF. The CDR3 DNA follows: TGTGCCAGCAGTCAGGGGGCTTGGGAGCAGTACTTC.